The clone carrying this TCR beta chain was observed many times. This CDR3 region has 15 residues. Per germline, CDR1 SNHLY and CDR2 FYNNEI. V lost 6 bases, J lost 8 bases, and 13 bases stayed unmatched. The study isolated at least 6.5 million PBMCs from each sample. This entry comes from a study of blood T cells in healthy people across ages. A second PCR, run for about 7 to 11 cycles, used a sample-barcoded 5' primer plus a J-beta primer mix. The authors tagged each cDNA molecule using a template-switch adaptor with 12 random nucleotides. TCRdb re-analysed the 5' RACE reads in MiXCR, keeping a single row per CDR3 protein. The data contain 850,000 to 950,000 distinct CDR3 sequences, 29% of them seen just once; the ten biggest clones take up roughly 17%.

V usage is TRBV2 and J usage is TRBJ2-3, with 8 bases matching TRBD1. The receptor was isolated from a woman over 75 in good health. Sequences were obtained from blood. In DNA, the CDR3 is TGTGCCAGCAGACAAGGACAGGGCCGAAGGGGTACGCAGTATTTT. The encoded protein is CASRQGQGRRGTQYF.